The clone carrying this T cell receptor (beta chain) was counted only a few times. This entry belongs to a study of T cells in Graves' hyperthyroidism and ophthalmopathy. The overall study: Peripheral blood was taken when the disease was first diagnosed, before any treatment began.

V gave up 6 bases and J gave up 4 bases, with 12 bases separating them. Germline CDR1 reads SEHNR; CDR2 reads FQNEAQ (reference sequence). CDR3 length: 13 residues. Graves' hyperthyroidism was deemed stable absent ophthalmopathy progression within 18 months. Those patients with uncontrolled infection, other autoimmune disease, pregnancy or lactation were excluded. What was amplified from RNA transcripts were TCR beta CDR3 regions. A set of HTBI primers served as the primers for a first-round RT-PCR of the TCR CDR3. TCRdb fed the multiplex PCR reads into MiXCR, producing one record per CDR3 protein. Of around 800,000 distinct CDR3 sequences in the sample, over 35% were seen once.

The chain joins TRBV7-9 to TRBJ1-2, with unresolved D. The sequence was collected from a man between 18 and 29 years old with Graves' hyperthyroidism. The source material was blood. The CDR3, as DNA: TGTGCCAGCAGTACCGGGGTTGGCTATGGCTACACCTTC. Translation: CASSTGVGYGYTF.